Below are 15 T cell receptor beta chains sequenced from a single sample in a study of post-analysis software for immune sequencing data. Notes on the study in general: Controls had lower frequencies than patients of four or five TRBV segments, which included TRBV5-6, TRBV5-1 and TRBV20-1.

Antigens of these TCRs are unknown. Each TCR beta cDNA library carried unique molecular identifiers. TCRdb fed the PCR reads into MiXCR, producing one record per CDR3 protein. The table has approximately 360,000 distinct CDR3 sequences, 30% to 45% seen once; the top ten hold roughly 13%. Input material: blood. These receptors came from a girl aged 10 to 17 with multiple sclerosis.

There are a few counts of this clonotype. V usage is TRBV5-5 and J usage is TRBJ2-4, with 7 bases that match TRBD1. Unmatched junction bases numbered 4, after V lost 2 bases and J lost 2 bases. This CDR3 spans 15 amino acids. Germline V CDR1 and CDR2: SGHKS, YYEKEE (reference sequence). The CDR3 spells CASSFLTGSKNIQYF. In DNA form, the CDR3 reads TGTGCCAGCAGCTTTTTGACAGGGTCCAAAAACATTCAGTACTTC.

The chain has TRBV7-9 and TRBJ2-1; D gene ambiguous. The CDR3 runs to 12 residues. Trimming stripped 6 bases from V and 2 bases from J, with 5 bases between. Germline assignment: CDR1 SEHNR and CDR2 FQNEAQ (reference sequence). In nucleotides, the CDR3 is TGTGCCAGCAGGGCGGCCTACAATGAGCAGTTCTTC. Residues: CASRAAYNEQFF.

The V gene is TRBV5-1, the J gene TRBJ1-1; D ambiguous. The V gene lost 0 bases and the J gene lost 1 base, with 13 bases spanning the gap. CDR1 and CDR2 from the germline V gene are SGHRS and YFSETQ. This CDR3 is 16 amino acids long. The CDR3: CASSLGAHGSNTEAFF. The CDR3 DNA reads TGCGCCAGCAGCTTGGGGGCCCATGGATCGAACACTGAAGCTTTCTTT.

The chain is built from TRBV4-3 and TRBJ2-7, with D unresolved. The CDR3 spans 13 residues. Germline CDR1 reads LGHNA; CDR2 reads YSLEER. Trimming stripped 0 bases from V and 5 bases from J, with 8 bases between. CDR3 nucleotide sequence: TGCGCCAGCAGCCAAGATAATCCCCACGAGCAGTACTTC. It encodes CASSQDNPHEQYF.

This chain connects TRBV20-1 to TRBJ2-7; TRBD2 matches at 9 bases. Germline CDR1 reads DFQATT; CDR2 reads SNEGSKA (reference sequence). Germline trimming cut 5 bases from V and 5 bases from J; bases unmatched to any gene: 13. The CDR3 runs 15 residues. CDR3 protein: CSAPPLSGGFDEQYF. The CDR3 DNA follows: TGCAGTGCTCCCCCCCTAAGCGGGGGGTTCGACGAGCAGTACTTC.

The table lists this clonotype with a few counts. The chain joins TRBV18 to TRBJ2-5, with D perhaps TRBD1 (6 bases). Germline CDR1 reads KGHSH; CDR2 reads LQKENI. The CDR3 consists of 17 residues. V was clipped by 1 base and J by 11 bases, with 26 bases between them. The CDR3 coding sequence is TGTGCCAGCTCACCACAAATGGGCAGGGGCATTTCCAATGAGCAGTACTTC. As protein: CASSPQMGRGISNEQYF. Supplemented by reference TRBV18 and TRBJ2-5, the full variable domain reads NAGVMQNPRHLVRRRGQEARLRCSPMKGHSHVYWYRQLPEEGLKFMVYLQKENIIDESGMPKERFSAEFPKEGPSILRIQQVVRGDSAAYFCASSPQMGRGISNEQYFGPGTRLLVL.

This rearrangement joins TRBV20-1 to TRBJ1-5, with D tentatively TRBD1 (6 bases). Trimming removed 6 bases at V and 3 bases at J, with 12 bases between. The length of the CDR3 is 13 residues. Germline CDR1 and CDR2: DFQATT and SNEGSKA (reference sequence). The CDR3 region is CSATGHLNQPQHF. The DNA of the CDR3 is TGCAGTGCCACGGGACACCTCAATCAGCCCCAGCATTTT.

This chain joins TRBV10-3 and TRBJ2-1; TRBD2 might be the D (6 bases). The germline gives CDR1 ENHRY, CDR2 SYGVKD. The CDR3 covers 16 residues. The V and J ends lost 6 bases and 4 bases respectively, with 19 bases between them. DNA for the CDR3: TGTGCCATCAGCCATCCAAGTGGCGGGGAGTACAATGAGCAGTTCTTC. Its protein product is CAISHPSGGEYNEQFF.

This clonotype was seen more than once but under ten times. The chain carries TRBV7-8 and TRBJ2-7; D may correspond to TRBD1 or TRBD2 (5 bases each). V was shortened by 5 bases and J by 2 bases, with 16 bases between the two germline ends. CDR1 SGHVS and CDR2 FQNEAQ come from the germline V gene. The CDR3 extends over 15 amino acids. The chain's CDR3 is CASSQTGGAPYEQYF. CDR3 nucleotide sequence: TGTGCCAGCAGCCAAACTGGGGGAGCCCCCTACGAGCAGTACTTC.

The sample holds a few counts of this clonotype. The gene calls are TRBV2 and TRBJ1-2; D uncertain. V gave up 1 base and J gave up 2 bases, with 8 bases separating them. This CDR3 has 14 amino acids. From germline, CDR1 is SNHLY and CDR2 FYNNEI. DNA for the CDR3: TGTGCCAGCAGTGAAGGACGTAGGAACTATGGCTACACCTTC. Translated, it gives CASSEGRRNYGYTF.

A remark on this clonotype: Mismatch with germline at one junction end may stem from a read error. DNA of the CDR3: TGCACCAGCAGCCCCCGGACTAGCGGCCAAGATACGCAGTATTTT. Protein sequence: CTSSPRTSGQDTQYF. The chain joins TRBV5-1 to TRBJ2-3, with TRBD2 matching 10 bases. The CDR3 is made up of 15 amino acids. Germline assignment: CDR1 SGHRS and CDR2 YFSETQ.

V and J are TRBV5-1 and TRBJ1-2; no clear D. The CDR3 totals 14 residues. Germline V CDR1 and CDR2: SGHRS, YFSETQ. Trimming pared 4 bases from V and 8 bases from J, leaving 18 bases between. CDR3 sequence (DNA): TGCGCCAGCAGCCGTTCGGAGACCAAAAGGGGCTACACCTTC. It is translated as CASSRSETKRGYTF.

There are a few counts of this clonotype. CDR3 region: CASRPRTGETQYF. The CDR3 DNA is TGTGCCAGCCGCCCCCGTACAGGAGAGACCCAGTACTTC. The chain links TRBV12-3 or TRBV12-4 to TRBJ2-5, with D perhaps TRBD1 (5 bases). With 8 bases removed from V and 4 bases from J, the gap between germline ends came to 14 bases. The CDR3 has 13 amino acids.

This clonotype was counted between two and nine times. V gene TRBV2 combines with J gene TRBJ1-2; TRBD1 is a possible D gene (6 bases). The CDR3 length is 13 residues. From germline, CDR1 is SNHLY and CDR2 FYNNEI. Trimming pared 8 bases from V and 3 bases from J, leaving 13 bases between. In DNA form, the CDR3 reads TGTGCCAGCGTCGGGGACACAGACTATGGCTACACCTTC. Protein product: CASVGDTDYGYTF.

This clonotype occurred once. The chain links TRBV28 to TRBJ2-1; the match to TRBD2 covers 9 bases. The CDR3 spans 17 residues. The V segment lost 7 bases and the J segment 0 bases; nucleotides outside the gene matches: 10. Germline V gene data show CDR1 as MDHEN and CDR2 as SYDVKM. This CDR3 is CASTVGRGGSSYNEQFF. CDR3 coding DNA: TGTGCCAGCACCGTAGGGCGGGGGGGCAGCTCCTACAATGAGCAGTTCTTC.